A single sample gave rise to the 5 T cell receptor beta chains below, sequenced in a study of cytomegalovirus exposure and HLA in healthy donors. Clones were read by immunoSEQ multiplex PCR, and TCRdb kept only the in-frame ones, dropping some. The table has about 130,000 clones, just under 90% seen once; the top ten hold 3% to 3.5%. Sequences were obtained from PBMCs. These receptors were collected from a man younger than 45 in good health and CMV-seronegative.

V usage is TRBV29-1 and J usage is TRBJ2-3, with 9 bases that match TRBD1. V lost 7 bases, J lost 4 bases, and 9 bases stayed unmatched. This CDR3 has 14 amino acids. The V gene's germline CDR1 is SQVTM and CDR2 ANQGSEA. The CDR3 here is CSGTTGGAADTQYF. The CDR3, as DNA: TGCAGCGGAACCACAGGGGGCGCAGCAGATACGCAGTATTTT.

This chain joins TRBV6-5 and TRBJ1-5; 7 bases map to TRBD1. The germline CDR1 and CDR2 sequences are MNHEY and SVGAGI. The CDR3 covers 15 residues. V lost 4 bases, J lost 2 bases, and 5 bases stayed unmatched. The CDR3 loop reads CASSSRQGGNQPQHF. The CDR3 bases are TGTGCCAGCAGTTCCCGACAGGGTGGCAATCAGCCCCAGCATTTT.

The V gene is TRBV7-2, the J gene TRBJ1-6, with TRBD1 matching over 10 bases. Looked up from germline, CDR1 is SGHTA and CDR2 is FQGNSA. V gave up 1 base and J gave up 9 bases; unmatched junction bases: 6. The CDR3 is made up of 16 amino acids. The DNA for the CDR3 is TGTGCCAGCAGCTTAGAAGCCGGGACAGGGGTTTCACCCCTCCACTTT. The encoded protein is CASSLEAGTGVSPLHF.

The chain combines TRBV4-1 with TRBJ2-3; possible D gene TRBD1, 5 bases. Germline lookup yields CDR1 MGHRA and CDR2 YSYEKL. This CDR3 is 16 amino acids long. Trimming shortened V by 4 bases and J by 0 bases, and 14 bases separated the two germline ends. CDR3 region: CASSPGWSSSTDTQYF. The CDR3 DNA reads TGCGCCAGCAGCCCAGGGTGGAGTTCTAGCACAGATACGCAGTATTTT.

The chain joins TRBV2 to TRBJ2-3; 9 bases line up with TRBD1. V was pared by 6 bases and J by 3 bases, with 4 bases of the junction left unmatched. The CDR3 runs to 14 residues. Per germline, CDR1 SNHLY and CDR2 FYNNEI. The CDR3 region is CASSPGTGTDTQYF. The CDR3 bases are TGTGCCAGCAGCCCGGGGACAGGGACAGATACGCAGTATTTT. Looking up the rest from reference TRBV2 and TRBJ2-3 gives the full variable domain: EPEVTQTPSHQVTQMGQEVILRCVPISNHLYFYWYRQILGQKVEFLVSFYNNEISEKSEIFDDQFSVERPDGSNFTLKIRSTKLEDSAMYFCASSPGTGTDTQYFGPGTRLTVL.